One sample yielded the 3 T cell receptor beta chains listed below, sequenced in a study of cytomegalovirus exposure and HLA in healthy donors. It was with 60 Vbeta and 13 Jbeta primers that the PCR ran. Profiling relied on immunoSEQ multiplex PCR, and the TCRdb table lists in-frame clones only, not all of them. Here the sample spans 100,000 to 150,000 clones, 60% to 85% being singletons. Sequencing input: PBMCs. The receptors were sampled from a man aged 30 to 45 in good health and CMV-seronegative.

The chain has TRBV7-6 and TRBJ2-7; 9 bases align to TRBD2. Germline trimming cut 4 bases from V and 3 bases from J; bases unmatched to any gene: 10. This CDR3 comprises 16 residues. The germline V gene has CDR1 SGHVS and CDR2 FNYEAQ. CDR3 nucleotides: TGTGCCAGCAGCTCGAGACGTGGCGGGGGGGGCTACGAGCAGTACTTC. It is translated as CASSSRRGGGGYEQYF.

The V gene is TRBV29-1, the J gene TRBJ2-4, with 16 positions matching TRBD2. J lost 0 bases, V lost 6 bases, and 8 bases had no gene match. CDR3 length: 18 amino acids. Germline V gene data show CDR1 as SQVTM and CDR2 as ANQGSEA. The CDR3: CSVVGTSGGDLAKNIQYF. In DNA form, the CDR3 reads TGCAGCGTCGTCGGGACTAGCGGGGGGGATCTAGCCAAAAACATTCAGTACTTC.

This clone was observed a single time. This chain uses TRBV5-1 with TRBJ1-2; the match to TRBD1 covers 8 bases. V gave up 3 bases and J gave up 0 bases; unmatched junction bases: 10. Germline CDR1 SGHRS, CDR2 YFSETQ. CDR3 length: 17 amino acids. The CDR3 loop is CASSWSIDRGSNYGYTF. The CDR3 nucleotides are TGCGCCAGCAGCTGGAGTATTGACAGGGGATCTAACTATGGCTACACCTTC.